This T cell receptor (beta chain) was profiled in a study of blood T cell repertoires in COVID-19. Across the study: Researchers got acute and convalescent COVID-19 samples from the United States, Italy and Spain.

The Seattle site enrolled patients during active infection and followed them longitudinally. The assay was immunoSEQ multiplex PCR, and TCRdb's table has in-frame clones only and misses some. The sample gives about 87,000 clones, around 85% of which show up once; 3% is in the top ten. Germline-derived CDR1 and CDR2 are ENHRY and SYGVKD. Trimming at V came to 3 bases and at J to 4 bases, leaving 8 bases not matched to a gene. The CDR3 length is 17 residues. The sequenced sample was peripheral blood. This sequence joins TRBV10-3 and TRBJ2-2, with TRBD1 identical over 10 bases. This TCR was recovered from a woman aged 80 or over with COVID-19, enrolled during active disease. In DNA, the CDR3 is TGTGCCATCAGTGACTCACGACAGGGGGCAGTCACCGGGGAGCTGTTTTTT. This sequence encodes CAISDSRQGAVTGELFF.